The clone carrying this T cell receptor beta chain was seen only a few times. Trimming took off 5 bases at V and 0 bases at J, with 5 bases between the two ends. Germline assignment: CDR1 SGHTA and CDR2 FQGTGA. The CDR3 is 13 amino acids. This sample stems from a study of cytomegalovirus exposure and HLA in healthy donors. Study information: A prior study identified over 100 million unique TCR beta sequences from some 200 million T cells.

The study ran its PCR with 60 Vbeta and 13 Jbeta primers. The assay was immunoSEQ multiplex PCR, and TCRdb's table has in-frame clones only and misses some. The sample lists about 130,000 clones, roughly 10% occurring once. The gene calls are TRBV7-3 and TRBJ1-5; a weak D match, TRBD1 (5 bases). Source material: PBMCs. The sequence came from a man aged 45 to 65 in good health and CMV-seronegative. CDR3 sequence: CASSQGSNQPQHF. In DNA, the CDR3 is TGTGCCAGCAGCCAGGGTAGCAATCAGCCCCAGCATTTT.